This TCR beta chain was obtained from a study of cytomegalovirus exposure and HLA in healthy donors. Use of 60 Vbeta and 13 Jbeta primers characterized the PCR. Profiling relied on immunoSEQ multiplex PCR, and the TCRdb table lists in-frame clones only, not all of them. This sample yields roughly 130,000 clones, of which 74% are seen a single time; around 6.6% belongs to the top ten. For this clone: Its specificity is not known.

Whole-study findings and limits: Further analysis was carried out later, and it showed several of the most significant clusters appearing linked to common viral pathogens. Trimming of TCR beta V- and J-genes showed a link, identified in a later analysis, to a missense DCLRE1C variant.

The receptor's source is a middle-aged man in good health and CMV-seropositive. Sample: PBMCs.

The CDR3 spells CASSLSRGQGAEQYF. In nucleotides, the CDR3 is TGTGCCAGCAGTTTATCGCGCGGACAGGGTGCCGAGCAGTACTTC. The chain links TRBV27 to TRBJ2-7; 8 nucleotides line up with TRBD1. The trim removed 0 bases at V and 6 bases at J, leaving 7 bases unmatched. The CDR3 consists of 15 residues. Germline V lookup: CDR1 MNHEY, CDR2 SMNVEV (reference sequence).